Reported below is one T cell receptor (beta chain). Its antigen is not identified. Assay used: immunoSEQ multiplex PCR; TCRdb lists only in-frame clones, some missing. The repertoire holds approximately 200,000 clones, roughly 92% seen once, with approximately 3.4% in the top ten. This specimen belongs to a study of T cell responses to AZD1222 COVID-19 vaccine. Study-wide results and limits: Variant regions that are unmutated are reportedly the target of nearly half of spike-specific TCRs. White British ancestry dominated among donors, who included more females, and clonal diversity was possibly underestimated. Regions 160-218 and 743-854 held dominance among vaccine-associated CD4 TCRs, which spanned spike.

The sample was peripheral blood, taken 28 days after the second AZD1222 dose. The sequence derives from an adult who received the AZD1222 COVID-19 vaccine.

The CDR3 region has the DNA TGTGCCAGCAGCATCAACGGAGGAGCTTACGGCTACACCTTC. Amino acid sequence: CASSINGGAYGYTF. The V and J genes are TRBV28 and TRBJ1-2; D not resolved. The ends were cut back, 6 bases at V and 8 bases at J, with 19 bases in the middle. Germline CDR1 is MDHEN and CDR2 is SYDVKM. The CDR3 runs 14 residues.